One and the same sample provided the 18 T cell receptor beta chains below, sequenced in a study of tumor and adjacent non-tumor tissue in lung cancer. Three rounds of nested PCR, following a modified ARM-PCR protocol, produced the TCRbeta library. Each CDR3 protein gets one entry after TCRdb re-called the multiplex PCR reads with MiXCR. Seen here are approximately 44,000 distinct CDR3 sequences, approximately 57% observed once, and the top ten hold 45% to 55%. This sample's RNA came from whole unsorted tissue. More than 3 cm separated this lung sample from the edge of the tumor. What was sequenced was distant non-tumor lung tissue. These receptors came from a man aged 50 to 59 with non-small cell lung cancer.

This clonotype showed up just a few times. V and J are TRBV7-9 and TRBJ2-2; no definite D call. The V and J ends lost 3 bases and 3 bases respectively, with 11 bases between them. Germline values: CDR1 SEHNR, CDR2 FQNEAQ (reference sequence). The length of the CDR3 is 15 residues. The CDR3 spells CASSLSSLDTGELFF. In DNA, the CDR3 is TGTGCCAGCAGCTTGTCCAGCCTCGACACCGGGGAGCTGTTTTTT. Full variable domain (missing parts from reference TRBV7-9 and TRBJ2-2): DTGVSQNPRHKITKRGQNVTFRCDPISEHNRLYWYRQTLGQGPEFLTYFQNEAQLEKSRLLSDRFSAERPKGSFSTLEIQRTEQGDSAMYLCASSLSSLDTGELFFGEGSRLTVL.

The gene calls are TRBV28 and TRBJ2-3; TRBD2 might be the D (6 bases). The CDR3 is made up of 16 amino acids. Per the germline V gene, CDR1 is MDHEN and CDR2 is SYDVKM. V lost 6 bases and J 3 bases, leaving 19 bases between the germline ends. The CDR3 DNA is TGTGCCAGCAGCACACTGGAGGGGACGATGACAGATACGCAGTATTTT. It yields the protein CASSTLEGTMTDTQYF.

Details on this clonotype: A clone one base away is much larger, so this may be a read error. J is TRBJ1-2 and V is TRBV12-3 or TRBV12-4; 7 positions match TRBD1. There are 13 residues in the CDR3. CDR3 loop: CARSFRGNYGYTF. In DNA, the CDR3 is TGTGCCAGGAGTTTCAGGGGGAACTATGGCTACACCTTC.

This chain joins TRBV20-1 and TRBJ2-4, with 8 nucleotides matching TRBD2. V dropped 4 bases and J dropped 11; count of bases not matched to a gene: 13. This CDR3 comprises 14 residues. Germline assignment: CDR1 DFQATT and CDR2 SNEGSKA (reference sequence). DNA for the CDR3: TGCAGTGCTACGCAAGCGGGGGCCGAGGGCCTTCAGTACTTC. Protein sequence: CSATQAGAEGLQYF.

About this clonotype: With a much larger clone just one base away, this may be a read error. The chain links TRBV10-3 to TRBJ2-1, with 8 bases lining up with TRBD1. J lost 9 bases, V lost 10 bases, and 20 bases had no gene match. The CDR3 spans 16 residues. Germline CDR1 reads ENHRY; CDR2 reads SYGVKD. In DNA, the CDR3 is TGTGCCACCGACAGGGGAGAAGGTGGAAGGAGGATTGAGCAGTTCTTC. Translating it yields CATDRGEGGRRIEQFF.

The sample holds a few counts of this clonotype. The V gene is TRBV20-1, the J gene TRBJ2-7; D is perhaps TRBD2 (5 bases). Germline V gene data show CDR1 as DFQATT and CDR2 as SNEGSKA (reference sequence). V was cut by 4 bases and J by 0 bases, with 13 bases left in between. The CDR3 is 14 residues long. DNA of the CDR3: TGCAGTGCTAATAATCGGGGTAACTCCTACGAGCAGTACTTC. This encodes CSANNRGNSYEQYF.

This clonotype occurred many times. The chain recombines TRBV13 with TRBJ1-1; unclear D gene. CDR1 is PRHDT, CDR2 FYEKMQ, per germline (reference sequence). V dropped 5 bases and J dropped 6 bases, with 25 bases sitting between them. The CDR3 runs 17 residues. Here the CDR3 DNA reads TGTGCCAGCAGCGACCAGGTTAAGGGTGGGGATTTCCCTGAAGCTTTCTTT. Residues: CASSDQVKGGDFPEAFF. The whole variable domain, filled in from reference TRBV13 and TRBJ1-1, reads AAGVIQSPRHLIKEKRETATLKCYPIPRHDTVYWYQQGPGQDPQFLISFYEKMQSDKGSIPDRFSAQQFSDYHSELNMSSLELGDSALYFCASSDQVKGGDFPEAFFGQGTRLTVV.

This clonotype was detected many times. The chain carries TRBV4-2 and TRBJ2-6; tentative D call: TRBD2 (5 bases). This CDR3 region has 16 residues. V lost 1 base to trimming and J lost 0 bases, with 7 bases between them. CDR1 LGHNA and CDR2 YNFKEQ come from the germline V gene. Here the CDR3 DNA reads TGTGCCAGCAGCCAAGTGGGGAGCTCTGGGGCCAACGTCCTGACTTTC. Its protein product is CASSQVGSSGANVLTF.

A word on this clonotype: The missing conserved phenylalanine or tryptophan at the end of this CDR3 makes a read error likely. The chain couples TRBV14 to TRBJ2-1; 8 bases map to TRBD2. The germline gives CDR1 SGHDN, CDR2 FVKESK. V dropped 6 bases and J dropped 4; count of bases not matched to a gene: 8. The CDR3 has 15 amino acids. CDR3: CASSPTGGRYNEQFS. For the CDR3, the DNA is TGTGCCAGCAGTCCCACGGGGGGGAGGTACAATGAGCAGTTCTCC.

Note on this clonotype: It may be a read error: a sequence one base away is much more abundant. This chain joins TRBV28 and TRBJ1-2; no reliable D call. The V and J ends lost 5 bases and 4 bases respectively, with 14 bases between them. This CDR3 comprises 14 residues. Germline V gene sequence: CDR1 MDHEN, CDR2 SYDVKM. The CDR3 protein is CASSPRVGSYGYTF. The CDR3 region has the DNA TGTGCCAGCAGTCCCCGTGTCGGGTCCTATGGCTACACCTTC.

The table lists this clonotype with many counts. The chain carries TRBV6-5 and TRBJ2-1; TRBD2 matches at 9 bases. Losses at the gene ends were 6 bases for V and 8 bases for J; bases not matched to a gene: 14. Looked up from germline, CDR1 is MNHEY and CDR2 is SVGAGI. The CDR3 is 16 residues long. CDR3 loop: CASRLTGGRASDEQFF. CDR3 nucleotide sequence: TGTGCCAGCAGGCTGACTGGCGGGAGGGCCAGCGATGAGCAGTTCTTC.

Concerning this clonotype itself: At one of its ends the junction is not consistent with the germline gene, which may arise from a read error. This chain uses TRBV11-3 with TRBJ2-1; 12 bases agree with TRBD2. Germline lookup yields CDR1 SGHNT and CDR2 YENEEA. The CDR3 has 15 amino acids. CDR3 nucleotides: TGTGCCAGCAGGACCGGACTAGCGGGGTACAATGAGGAGTTCTTC. This sequence encodes CASRTGLAGYNEEFF.

Comments on this clonotype: The conserved closing phenylalanine or tryptophan is absent in this CDR3, likely reflecting a read error. The chain carries TRBV29-1 and TRBJ2-3, with 10 bases lining up with TRBD1. Germline lookup yields CDR1 SQVTM and CDR2 ANQGSEA. This CDR3 is built from 15 residues. The CDR3 is CSASPGTGGTDTQYL. The CDR3, as DNA: TGCAGTGCGTCCCCCGGGACAGGGGGCACAGATACGCAGTATCTT.

V gene TRBV20-1 combines with J gene TRBJ2-2; 9 positions match TRBD2. Trimming at V came to 3 bases and at J to 3 bases, leaving 8 bases not matched to a gene. The CDR3 length is 16 residues. Germline V gene data show CDR1 as DFQATT and CDR2 as SNEGSKA (reference sequence). The DNA of the CDR3 is TGCAGTGCTAGGTCGGCTAGCGGGACCGACACCGGGGAGCTGTTTTTT. Translation gives CSARSASGTDTGELFF.

With respect to this clonotype: As the CDR3 is not closed by the conserved phenylalanine or tryptophan, this likely results from a read error. The chain links TRBV4-2 to TRBJ1-6; perhaps TRBD1 as D (5 bases). The V gene's germline CDR1 is LGHNA and CDR2 YNFKEQ. The CDR3 contains 15 residues. V lost 1 base and J lost 5, with 9 bases in between. CDR3 residues: CASSQGGTNNSPLHS. The CDR3 DNA sequence: TGTGCCAGCAGCCAAGGTGGGACGAATAATTCACCCCTCCACTCT.

This clonotype was recorded once. Sequence at one end of the junction differs from germline and may be a read error. The CDR3 loop reads CSFTDRANTGELFF. The CDR3 nucleotides are TGCAGCTTTACGGACAGGGCGAACACCGGGGAGTTGTTTTTT. The chain couples TRBV29-1 to TRBJ2-2; 8 nucleotides agree with TRBD1. CDR3 length: 14 amino acids. Germline V lookup: CDR1 SQVTM, CDR2 ANQGSEA.

There are a few counts of this clonotype. The rearrangement uses TRBV7-9 and TRBJ1-6; D gene ambiguous. With 1 base removed from V and 11 bases from J, the gap between germline ends came to 12 bases. The CDR3 extends over 14 amino acids. Germline-derived CDR1 and CDR2 are SEHNR and FQNEAQ (reference sequence). DNA for the CDR3: TGTGCCAGCAGCTTAGTTCAGACGCAAACACCCCTCCACTTT. Protein product: CASSLVQTQTPLHF.

By share, this clonotype ranks as medium-sized. The chain links TRBV11-2 to TRBJ2-2; weak D call: TRBD2 (5 bases). CDR1 and CDR2 (germline): SGHAT, FQNNGV. V was cut by 2 bases and J by 8 bases, with 21 bases left in between. The CDR3 is made up of 17 amino acids. The CDR3 DNA follows: TGTGCCAGCAGCTTACGCCAAGGCGACGCGAGGACTGGGGAGCTGTTTTTT. Its translation is CASSLRQGDARTGELFF.